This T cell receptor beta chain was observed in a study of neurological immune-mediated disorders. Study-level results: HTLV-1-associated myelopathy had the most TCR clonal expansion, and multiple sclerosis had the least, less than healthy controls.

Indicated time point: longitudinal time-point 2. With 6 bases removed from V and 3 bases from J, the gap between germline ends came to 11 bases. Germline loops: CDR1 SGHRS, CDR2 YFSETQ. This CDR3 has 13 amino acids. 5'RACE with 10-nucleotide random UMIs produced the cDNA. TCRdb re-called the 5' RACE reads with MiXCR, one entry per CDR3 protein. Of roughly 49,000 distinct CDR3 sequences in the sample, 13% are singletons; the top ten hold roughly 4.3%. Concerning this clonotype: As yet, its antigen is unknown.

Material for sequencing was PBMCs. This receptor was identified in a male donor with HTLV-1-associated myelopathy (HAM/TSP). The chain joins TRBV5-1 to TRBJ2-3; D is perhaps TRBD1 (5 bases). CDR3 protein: CASNTGGTDTQYF. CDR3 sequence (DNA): TGCGCCAGCAACACAGGTGGGACAGATACGCAGTATTTT.